The 24 T cell receptor beta chains presented below share a single source sample, sequenced in a study of CD8+ T cells in alopecia areata. cDNA serving as the sequencing template came from extracted, reverse transcribed RNA. The assay was immunoSEQ multiplex PCR, and TCRdb's table has in-frame clones only and misses some. The sample records 100,000 to 150,000 clones, roughly 54% being singletons. The sequencing here drew on CD4+ T cells sorted from blood, taken at week 0. The receptors derive from a human donor with alopecia areata.

The J gene is TRBJ2-5, the V gene TRBV9; 9 bases align to TRBD2. V lost 1 base and J lost 5; bases outside the gene matches: 6. Germline V CDR1 and CDR2: SGDLS, YYNGEE. This CDR3 comprises 15 residues. CDR3 sequence reads: CASSVLAGPRETQYF. The CDR3 DNA reads as TGTGCCAGCAGCGTACTAGCGGGGCCGCGGGAGACCCAGTACTTC. The entire variable domain, with the rest obtained from reference TRBV9 and TRBJ2-5, is as follows: DSGVTQTPKHLITATGQRVTLRCSPRSGDLSVYWYQQSLDQGLQFLIQYYNGEERAKGNILERFSAQQFPDLHSELNLSSLELGDSALYFCASSVLAGPRETQYFGPGTRLLVL.

The genes are TRBV4-3 and TRBJ1-1; 9 bases agree with TRBD1. Germline CDR1 is LGHNA and CDR2 is YSLEER. This CDR3 contains 16 residues. Trimming at V came to 2 bases and at J to 1 base, leaving 5 bases not matched to a gene. CDR3 DNA: TGCGCCAGCAGCCAACCCGGACAGGGGCGGAACACTGAAGCTTTCTTT. This gives the protein CASSQPGQGRNTEAFF.

This clone was recorded only once. CDR3 sequence (DNA): TGTGCCAGCAGCCCCCAGACAGGGGGTCTTCATCAGCCCCAGCATTTT. It encodes CASSPQTGGLHQPQHF. The chain recombines TRBV7-2 with TRBJ1-5, with 9 bases aligning to TRBD1. The CDR3 extends over 16 amino acids. Germline V CDR1 and CDR2: SGHTA, FQGNSA. The V gene end was trimmed by 5 bases and the J gene end by 5 bases; junction bases not matched to a gene: 10.

The CDR3 protein is CASSQADAGSVGYTF. Here the CDR3 DNA reads TGCGCCAGCAGCCAAGCCGACGCGGGGTCGGTTGGCTACACCTTC. This sequence joins TRBV4-1 and TRBJ1-2; D gene ambiguous. V lost 1 base, J lost 7 bases, and 16 bases lay in between. CDR1 MGHRA and CDR2 YSYEKL come from the germline V gene. The CDR3 is 15 residues long.

The chain employs TRBV7-9 and TRBJ1-5; D possibly corresponds to TRBD1 (6 bases). The germline V gene encodes CDR1 SEHNR and CDR2 FQNEAQ (reference sequence). The V end was cut by 1 base, the J end by 5 bases, with 9 bases between. There are 14 residues in the CDR3. CDR3 nucleotides: TGTGCCAGCAGCTTAGGGACAGTTCATCAGCCCCAGCATTTT. This translates into CASSLGTVHQPQHF.

The V gene is TRBV9, the J gene TRBJ2-3, with TRBD2 matching over 7 bases. The CDR3 sequence is 16 residues long. From germline, CDR1 is SGDLS and CDR2 YYNGEE. V lost 1 base, J lost 0 bases, and 5 bases stayed unmatched. The CDR3 coding sequence is TGTGCCAGCAGCGTACTAGCGGACCCTAGCACAGATACGCAGTATTTT. This codes for CASSVLADPSTDTQYF.

The V call is TRBV6-6, the J call TRBJ1-1; D gene ambiguous. V was trimmed by 5 bases and J by 7 bases, leaving 14 bases between them. Germline-derived CDR1 and CDR2 are MNHNY and SVGAGI (reference sequence). The CDR3 is 13 amino acids. The CDR3 DNA follows: TGTGCCAGCAGTCACGGCTCAGTCCTTGAAGCTTTCTTT. This gives the protein CASSHGSVLEAFF.

This clone has more than one count but fewer than ten. J is TRBJ2-5 and V is TRBV20-1; D not resolved. Germline values: CDR1 DFQATT, CDR2 SNEGSKA (reference sequence). V was cut by 5 bases and J by 2 bases, with 6 bases left in between. The CDR3 length is 11 residues. CDR3 amino acids: CSAPSQETQYF. The DNA for the CDR3 is TGCAGTGCTCCCTCTCAAGAGACCCAGTACTTC.

The chain recombines TRBV11-2 with TRBJ1-1; unclear D gene. The ends were cut back, 0 bases at V and 1 base at J, with 24 bases in the middle. Germline CDR1 reads SGHAT; CDR2 reads FQNNGV. The CDR3 runs to 20 residues. The CDR3 loop reads CASSLDPPGRKRLKNTEAFF. As DNA, the CDR3 is TGTGCCAGCAGCTTAGACCCCCCTGGACGGAAGAGGCTCAAGAACACTGAAGCTTTCTTT.

The chain is built from TRBV9 and TRBJ2-3; D is possibly TRBD1 or TRBD2 (5 bases each). CDR1 is SGDLS, CDR2 YYNGEE, per germline. This CDR3 spans 14 amino acids. With 7 bases removed from V and 0 bases from J, the gap between germline ends came to 12 bases. This chain's CDR3 is CASGPGRSTDTQYF. CDR3 bases: TGTGCCAGCGGACCGGGACGAAGCACAGATACGCAGTATTTT.

This clone was detected only a few times. The chain has TRBV7-7 and TRBJ2-1, with 8 bases that match TRBD2. Germline V gene data show CDR1 as SSHAT and CDR2 as FNYEAQ (reference sequence). The CDR3 consists of 14 residues. V lost 5 bases to trimming and J lost 8 bases; unmatched junction nucleotides: 8. The CDR3 here is CASSPGLAAHEQFF. The CDR3 coding sequence is TGTGCCAGCAGCCCCGGACTAGCAGCCCATGAGCAGTTCTTC. Looking up the rest from reference TRBV7-7 and TRBJ2-1 gives the full variable domain: GAGVSQSPRYKVTKRGQDVTLRCDPISSHATLYWYQQALGQGPEFLTYFNYEAQPDKSGLPSDRFSAERPEGSISTLTIQRTEQRDSAMYRCASSPGLAAHEQFFGPGTRLTVL.

V and J are TRBV19 and TRBJ1-5, with no clear D. The V end lost 0 bases, the J end lost 13 bases, and 10 bases lay between the germline ends. Germline assignment: CDR1 LNHDA and CDR2 SQIVND (reference sequence). The CDR3 extends over 12 amino acids. CDR3 in amino acids: CASSIDLGKQHF. CDR3 DNA sequence: TGTGCCAGTAGTATAGATCTAGGGAAACAGCATTTT.

V is TRBV7-3 and J is TRBJ2-2, with D hard to call. V was shortened by 6 bases and J by 4 bases, with 6 bases between the two germline ends. The CDR3 totals 12 residues. Germline V CDR1 and CDR2: SGHTA, FQGTGA. The CDR3 sequence: CASSLSTGELFF. CDR3 DNA sequence: TGTGCCAGCAGTCTAAGCACCGGGGAGCTGTTTTTT.

The CDR3 sequence: CASSARLAGITDTQYF. The CDR3 nucleotides read TGTGCCAGCAGCGCCAGACTAGCGGGGATCACAGATACGCAGTATTTT. The gene calls are TRBV9 and TRBJ2-3, with 11 bases aligning to TRBD2. This CDR3 comprises 16 residues. The junction had 5 bases not matched to a gene; V was cut back by 3 bases and J by 2 bases. Per the germline V gene, CDR1 is SGDLS and CDR2 is YYNGEE.

The chain has TRBV27 and TRBJ1-2; D unclear. Trimming left V 5 bases short and J 4 bases short, with 17 bases between. This CDR3 has 15 residues. CDR1 is MNHEY, CDR2 SMNVEV, per germline (reference sequence). The CDR3 loop reads CASSRIGPTSYGYTF. The CDR3 DNA reads as TGTGCCAGCAGTCGAATAGGGCCAACAAGCTATGGCTACACCTTC.

This chain connects TRBV4-3 to TRBJ2-2, with unresolved D. Germline assignment: CDR1 LGHNA and CDR2 YSLEER. This CDR3 region has 17 residues. The V gene lost 0 bases and the J gene lost 4 bases, with 15 bases spanning the gap. CDR3 loop: CASSQDPARLRTGELFF. DNA for the CDR3: TGCGCCAGCAGCCAAGACCCCGCCCGACTCCGCACCGGGGAGCTGTTTTTT.

This clone was found a few times. V and J are TRBV5-1 and TRBJ2-2; D possibly corresponds to TRBD2 (6 bases). Germline V lookup: CDR1 SGHRS, CDR2 YFSETQ. V lost 1 base and J 5 bases, leaving 9 bases between the germline ends. The CDR3 sequence is 14 residues long. DNA for the CDR3: TGCGCCAGCAGCTTGAAGGACTATACCGGGGAGCTGTTTTTT. Translating it yields CASSLKDYTGELFF.

The table lists this clone with a few counts. V is TRBV7-2 and J is TRBJ2-3; unclear D gene. The CDR3 loop spans 12 amino acids. V dropped 6 bases and J dropped 0 bases, with 4 bases sitting between them. Germline V CDR1 and CDR2: SGHTA, FQGNSA. CDR3 sequence: CASRTSTDTQYF. In DNA form, the CDR3 reads TGTGCCAGCAGGACTAGCACAGATACGCAGTATTTT.

V and J are TRBV7-6 and TRBJ2-2; TRBD1 aligns across 8 bases. CDR1 is SGHVS and CDR2 is FNYEAQ in the germline V gene. This CDR3 is built from 18 residues. V lost 5 bases and J lost 1; bases outside the gene matches: 12. In DNA, the CDR3 is TGTGCCAGCAGCCCTAAAGCCGGACAGGGCCAGAACACCGGGGAGCTGTTTTTT. This codes for CASSPKAGQGQNTGELFF.

This clone was picked up a small number of times. This chain joins TRBV4-3 and TRBJ2-2, with TRBD2 matching 7 bases. The germline gives CDR1 LGHNA, CDR2 YSLEER. Losses at the gene ends were 2 bases for V and 3 bases for J; bases not matched to a gene: 9. This CDR3 contains 17 residues. The CDR3 is CASSQMSHSGDTGELFF. Written as DNA, the CDR3 is TGCGCCAGCAGCCAAATGTCACACAGCGGGGACACCGGGGAGCTGTTTTTT.

The gene calls are TRBV12-5 and TRBJ1-1; 7 bases align to TRBD1. J gave up 0 bases and V 6 bases, and 7 bases lay outside the gene matches. Germline CDR1 and CDR2: LGHNT and FRNRAP. There are 15 residues in the CDR3. The CDR3 region is CASGRTGLMNTEAFF. As DNA, the CDR3 is TGTGCTAGTGGGAGGACAGGTCTCATGAACACTGAAGCTTTCTTT.

The chain uses TRBV5-4 and TRBJ2-3; D remains unclear. The germline V gene encodes CDR1 SGHNT and CDR2 YYREEE (reference sequence). This CDR3 spans 14 amino acids. The ends were cut back, 5 bases at V and 4 bases at J, with 14 bases in the middle. CDR3 loop: CASSLRLEADTQYF. In DNA, the CDR3 is TGTGCCAGCAGTTTACGTTTAGAAGCAGATACGCAGTATTTT.

As DNA, the CDR3 is TGCAGCGTTACAGGACAGGGGGGATATACTGAAGCTTTCTTT. Translation: CSVTGQGGYTEAFF. The rearrangement uses TRBV29-1 and TRBJ1-1, with TRBD1 identical over 10 bases. V dropped 5 bases and J dropped 5; count of bases not matched to a gene: 8. CDR1 is SQVTM, CDR2 ANQGSEA, per germline. The CDR3 contains 14 residues.

This chain uses TRBV7-2 with TRBJ2-3; the D gene is possibly TRBD1 (5 bases). Germline CDR1 and CDR2: SGHTA and FQGNSA. Trimming stripped 5 bases from V and 4 bases from J, with 16 bases between. CDR3 size: 15 residues. Here the CDR3 DNA reads TGTGCCAGCAGCCCCGGCATTATCAGGGCAGATACGCAGTATTTT. Its translation: CASSPGIIRADTQYF.